Included here is one TCR beta chain sequence, with context. Its antigen is as yet unknown. This record belongs to a study of CD8 T cells in ankylosing spondylitis. TCR beta libraries were made by quantitative 5'-RACE with molecular barcodes. TCRdb re-analysed the 5' RACE reads in MiXCR, keeping a single row per CDR3 protein. The sample has more than 400,000 distinct CDR3 sequences, under 5.5% seen once. CDR3 length equals 16 residues. J gave up 7 bases and V 1 base, and 7 bases lay outside the gene matches. Looked up from germline, CDR1 is SGHTA and CDR2 is FQGNSA. Study outcomes and limitations: What appeared characteristic of ankylosing spondylitis blood was a TCR beta motif of several highly homologous variants. It was reported that disease-linked clones were significantly enriched in matched ankylosing spondylitis synovial fluid.

The sample consisted of blood, either unsorted or a sorted T cell fraction (not recorded which). The chain has TRBV7-2 and TRBJ2-1; 10 positions agree with TRBD2. This TCR came from a male donor with ankylosing spondylitis. CDR3 in amino acids: CASSLEGTSDWNEQFF. DNA of the CDR3: TGTGCCAGCAGCTTAGAGGGGACTAGCGATTGGAATGAGCAGTTCTTC.